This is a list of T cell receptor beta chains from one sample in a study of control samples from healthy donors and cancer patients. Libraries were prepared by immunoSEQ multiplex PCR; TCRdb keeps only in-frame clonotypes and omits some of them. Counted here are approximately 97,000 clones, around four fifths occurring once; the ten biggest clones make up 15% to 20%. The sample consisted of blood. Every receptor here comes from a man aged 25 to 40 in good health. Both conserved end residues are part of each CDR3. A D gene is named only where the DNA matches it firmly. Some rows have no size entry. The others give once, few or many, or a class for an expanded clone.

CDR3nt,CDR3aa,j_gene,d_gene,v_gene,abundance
TGTGCCAGCAGCTTGGACGGTTGGAACACTGAAGCTTTCTTT,CASSLDGWNTEAFF,TRBJ1-1,.,TRBV11-2,.
TGTGCCAGCAGCTTAGCGCGTGGGAGGTACAATGAGCAGTTCTTC,CASSLARGRYNEQFF,TRBJ2-1,.,TRBV7-6,.
TGTGCCAGTAGGCCTAAGGGGCTTGATGGCTACACCTTC,CASRPKGLDGYTF,TRBJ1-2,.,TRBV19,.
TGCGCCAGCAGCCAAGTACCGTCGGGGCTATCAATTTCGTACGAGCAGTACTTC,CASSQVPSGLSISYEQYF,TRBJ2-7,.,TRBV4-1,once
TGTGCCAGTAGTCCCCTATGGGGCAGGGGGCCTGGGAACACTGAAGCTTTCTTT,CASSPLWGRGPGNTEAFF,TRBJ1-1,TRBD1,TRBV19,.
TGCGCCAGCAGCTCCTCTAGCGGGGGGGCACAGACCCAGTACTTC,CASSSSSGGAQTQYF,TRBJ2-5,TRBD2,TRBV5-1,.
TGTGCCAGCAGCGTGGACGGTACAGATACGCAGTATTTT,CASSVDGTDTQYF,TRBJ2-3,.,TRBV5-4,.
TGCGCCAGCAGCTTGGAAGTGGGGGGGATCACAGATACGCAGTATTTT,CASSLEVGGITDTQYF,TRBJ2-3,TRBD2,TRBV5-1,.
TGTGCCAGCAGTTACGGGGGGGCTGCTAATGAAAAACTGTTTTTT,CASSYGGAANEKLFF,TRBJ1-4,.,TRBV6-6,.
TGTGCCAGCAGCTTACAGCGGGGCGGCACCGGGGAGCTGTTTTTT,CASSLQRGGTGELFF,TRBJ2-2,TRBD2,TRBV11-3,.
TGCGCCAGCAGCCCTGATGGGGCCAACGTCCTGACTTTC,CASSPDGANVLTF,TRBJ2-6,.,TRBV5-1,.
TGTGCCAGCCTACAGGGCAAATATGAAAAACTGTTTTTT,CASLQGKYEKLFF,TRBJ1-4,.,TRBV2,.
TGTGCCAGCTCACAGGGTAACAATCAGCCCCAGCATTTT,CASSQGNNQPQHF,TRBJ1-5,.,TRBV6-5,.
TGTGCTAGTGGGCCGCCCCACAGGGGGGGACGCATTTTTAGCACAGATACGCAGTATTTT,CASGPPHRGGRIFSTDTQYF,TRBJ2-3,.,TRBV12-5,.
TGTGCCAGCAGCCGTTTCAGCGGGGGGGCCCGGGAGACCCAGTACTTC,CASSRFSGGARETQYF,TRBJ2-5,TRBD2,TRBV3-1/TRBV3-2,.